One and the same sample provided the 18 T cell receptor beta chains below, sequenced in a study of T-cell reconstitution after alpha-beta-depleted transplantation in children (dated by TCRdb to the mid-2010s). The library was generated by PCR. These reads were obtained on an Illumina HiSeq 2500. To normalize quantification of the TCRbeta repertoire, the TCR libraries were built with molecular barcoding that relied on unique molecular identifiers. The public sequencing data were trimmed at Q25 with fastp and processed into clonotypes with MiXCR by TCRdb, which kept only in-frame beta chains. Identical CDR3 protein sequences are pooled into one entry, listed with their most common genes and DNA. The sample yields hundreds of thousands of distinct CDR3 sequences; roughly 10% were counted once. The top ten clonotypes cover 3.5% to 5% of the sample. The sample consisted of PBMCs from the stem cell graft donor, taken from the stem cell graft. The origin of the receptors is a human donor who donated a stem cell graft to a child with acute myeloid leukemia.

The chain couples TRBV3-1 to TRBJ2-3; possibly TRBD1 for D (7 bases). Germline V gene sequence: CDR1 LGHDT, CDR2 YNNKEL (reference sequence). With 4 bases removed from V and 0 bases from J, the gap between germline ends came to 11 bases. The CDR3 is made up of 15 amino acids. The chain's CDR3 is CASSRGTDSTDTQYF. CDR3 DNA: TGTGCCAGCAGCCGCGGGACAGACAGCACAGATACGCAGTATTTT.

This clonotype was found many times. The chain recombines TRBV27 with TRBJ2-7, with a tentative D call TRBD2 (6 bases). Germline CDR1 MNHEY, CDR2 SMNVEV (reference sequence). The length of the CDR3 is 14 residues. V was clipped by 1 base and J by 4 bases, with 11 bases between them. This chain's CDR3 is CASSLLRDSYEQYF. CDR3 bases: TGTGCCAGCAGTTTATTGAGGGACTCTTACGAGCAGTACTTC.

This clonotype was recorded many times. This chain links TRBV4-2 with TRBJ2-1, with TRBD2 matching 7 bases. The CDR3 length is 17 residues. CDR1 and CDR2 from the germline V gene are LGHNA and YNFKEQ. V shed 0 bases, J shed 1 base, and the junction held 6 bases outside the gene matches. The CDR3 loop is CASSQDRKAGSYNEQFF. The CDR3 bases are TGTGCCAGCAGCCAAGACAGAAAAGCGGGGTCCTACAATGAGCAGTTCTTC.

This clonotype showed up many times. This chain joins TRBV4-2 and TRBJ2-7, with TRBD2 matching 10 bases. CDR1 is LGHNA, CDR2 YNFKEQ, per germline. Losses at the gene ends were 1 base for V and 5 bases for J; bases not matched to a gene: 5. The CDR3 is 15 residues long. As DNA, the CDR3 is TGTGCCAGCAGCCAAGTTTCTAGCGGGAGCAACGAGCAGTACTTC. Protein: CASSQVSSGSNEQYF.

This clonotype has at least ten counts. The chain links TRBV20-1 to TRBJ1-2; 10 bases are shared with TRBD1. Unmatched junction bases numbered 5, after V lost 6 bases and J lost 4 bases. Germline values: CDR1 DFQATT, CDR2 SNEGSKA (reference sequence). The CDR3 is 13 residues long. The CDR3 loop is CSARTGGIYGYTF. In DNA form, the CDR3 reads TGCAGTGCCAGGACAGGGGGGATCTATGGCTACACCTTC.

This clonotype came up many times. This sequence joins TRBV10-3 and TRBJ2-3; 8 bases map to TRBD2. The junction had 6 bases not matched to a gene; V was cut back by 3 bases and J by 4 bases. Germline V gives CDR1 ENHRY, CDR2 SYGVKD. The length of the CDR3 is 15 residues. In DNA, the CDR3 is TGTGCCATCAGTGAAAGTAGCGGGATGGCAGATACGCAGTATTTT. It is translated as CAISESSGMADTQYF.

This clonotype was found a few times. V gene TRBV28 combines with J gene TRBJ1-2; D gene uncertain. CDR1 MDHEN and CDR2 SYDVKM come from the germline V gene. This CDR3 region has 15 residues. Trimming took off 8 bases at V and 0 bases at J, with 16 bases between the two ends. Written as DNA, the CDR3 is TGTGCCAGCGCCCCTGTGGAGAGAGCTAACTATGGCTACACCTTC. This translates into CASAPVERANYGYTF.

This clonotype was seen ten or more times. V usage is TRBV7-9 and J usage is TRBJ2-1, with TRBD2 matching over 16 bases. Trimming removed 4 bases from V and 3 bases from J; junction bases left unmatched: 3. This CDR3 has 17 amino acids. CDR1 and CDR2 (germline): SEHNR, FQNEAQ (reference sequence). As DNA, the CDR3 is TGTGCCAGCAGCTCGGGACTAGCGGGAGGGCTCTACAATGAGCAGTTCTTC. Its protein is CASSSGLAGGLYNEQFF.

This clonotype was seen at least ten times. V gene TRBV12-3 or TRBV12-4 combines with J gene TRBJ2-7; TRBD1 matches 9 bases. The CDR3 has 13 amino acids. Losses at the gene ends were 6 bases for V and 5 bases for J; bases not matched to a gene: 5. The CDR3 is CASRSGTGNEQYF. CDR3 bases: TGTGCCAGCAGATCCGGGACAGGGAACGAGCAGTACTTC.

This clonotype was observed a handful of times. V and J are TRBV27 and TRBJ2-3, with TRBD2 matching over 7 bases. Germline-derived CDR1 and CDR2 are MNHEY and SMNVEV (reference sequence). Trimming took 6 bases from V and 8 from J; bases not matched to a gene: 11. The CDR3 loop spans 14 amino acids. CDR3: CASRGPGGGGTQYF. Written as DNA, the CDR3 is TGTGCCAGCAGGGGACCGGGGGGAGGAGGTACGCAGTATTTT.

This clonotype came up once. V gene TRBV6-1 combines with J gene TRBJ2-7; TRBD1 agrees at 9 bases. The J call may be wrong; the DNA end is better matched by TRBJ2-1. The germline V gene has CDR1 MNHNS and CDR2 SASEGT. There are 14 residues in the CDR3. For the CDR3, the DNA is TGTGCCAGCACCCCCCGCGGGGACAGGGACGAGCAGTTCTTC. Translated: CASTPRGDRDEQFF.

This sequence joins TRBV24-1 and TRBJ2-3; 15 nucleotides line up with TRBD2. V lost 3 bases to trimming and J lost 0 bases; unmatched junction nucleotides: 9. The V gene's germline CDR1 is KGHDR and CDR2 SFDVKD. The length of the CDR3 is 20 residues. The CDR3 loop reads CATSDPGLAGGPTSTDTQYF. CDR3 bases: TGTGCCACCAGTGATCCGGGACTAGCGGGAGGTCCCACTAGCACAGATACGCAGTATTTT.

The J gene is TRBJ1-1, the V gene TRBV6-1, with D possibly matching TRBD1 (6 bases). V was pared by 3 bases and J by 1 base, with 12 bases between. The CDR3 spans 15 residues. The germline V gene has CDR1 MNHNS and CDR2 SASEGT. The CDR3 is CASSDRGHRNTEAFF. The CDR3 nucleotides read TGTGCCAGCAGTGATCGGGGACATCGGAACACTGAAGCTTTCTTT.

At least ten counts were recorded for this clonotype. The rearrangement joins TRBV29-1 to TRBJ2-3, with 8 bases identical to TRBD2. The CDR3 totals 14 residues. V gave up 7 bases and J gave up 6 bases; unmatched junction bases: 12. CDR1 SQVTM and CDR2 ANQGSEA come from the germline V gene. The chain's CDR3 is CSELGTRGSDTQYF. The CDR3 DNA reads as TGCAGCGAGCTGGGGACTAGAGGGTCTGATACGCAGTATTTT.

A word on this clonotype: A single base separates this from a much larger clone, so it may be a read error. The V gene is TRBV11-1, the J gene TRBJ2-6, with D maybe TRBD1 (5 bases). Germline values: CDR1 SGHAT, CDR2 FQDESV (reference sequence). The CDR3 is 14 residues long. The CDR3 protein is CASSPSSGANVLNF. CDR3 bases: TGTGCCAGCAGCCCTTCATCTGGGGCCAACGTCCTGAATTTC. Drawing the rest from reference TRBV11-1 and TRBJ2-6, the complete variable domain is EAEVAQSPRYKITEKSQAVAFWCDPISGHATLYWYRQILGQGPELLVQFQDESVVDDSQLPKDRFSAERLKGVDSTLKIQPAELGDSAMYLCASSPSSGANVLNFGAGSRLTVL.

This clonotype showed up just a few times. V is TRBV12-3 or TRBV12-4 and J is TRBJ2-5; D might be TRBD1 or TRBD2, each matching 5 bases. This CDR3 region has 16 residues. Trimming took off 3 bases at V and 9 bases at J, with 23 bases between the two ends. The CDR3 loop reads CASSLGTGRVLAAQYF. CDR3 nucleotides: TGTGCCAGCAGTTTGGGGACGGGACGCGTGCTTGCGGCCCAGTACTTC.

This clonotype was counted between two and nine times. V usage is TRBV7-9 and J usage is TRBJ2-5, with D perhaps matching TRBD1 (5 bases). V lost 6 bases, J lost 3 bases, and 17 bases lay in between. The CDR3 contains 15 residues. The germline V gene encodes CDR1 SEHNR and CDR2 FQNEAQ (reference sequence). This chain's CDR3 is CASSFMMGLKETQYF. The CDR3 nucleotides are TGTGCCAGCAGTTTTATGATGGGGCTTAAAGAGACCCAGTACTTC.

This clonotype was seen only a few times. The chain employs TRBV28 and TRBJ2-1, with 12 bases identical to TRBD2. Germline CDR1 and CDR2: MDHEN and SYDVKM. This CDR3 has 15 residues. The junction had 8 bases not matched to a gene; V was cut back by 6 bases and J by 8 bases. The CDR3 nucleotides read TGTGCCAGCAGGGCTAGCGGGAGGGGGATCTATGAGCAGTTCTTC. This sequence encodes CASRASGRGIYEQFF.